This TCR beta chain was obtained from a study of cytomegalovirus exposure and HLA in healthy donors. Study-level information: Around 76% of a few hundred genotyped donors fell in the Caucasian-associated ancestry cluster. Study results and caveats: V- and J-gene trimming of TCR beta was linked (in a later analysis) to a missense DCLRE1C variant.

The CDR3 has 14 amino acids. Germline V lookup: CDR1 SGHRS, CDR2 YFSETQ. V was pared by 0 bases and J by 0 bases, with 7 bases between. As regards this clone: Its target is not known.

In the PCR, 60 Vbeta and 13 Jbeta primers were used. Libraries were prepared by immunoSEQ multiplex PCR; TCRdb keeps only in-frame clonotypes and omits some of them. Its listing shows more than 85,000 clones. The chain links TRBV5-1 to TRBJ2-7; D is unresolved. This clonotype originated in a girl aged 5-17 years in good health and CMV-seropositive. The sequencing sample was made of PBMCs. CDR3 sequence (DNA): TGCGCCAGCAGCTTGGCCGGTCGCTCCTACGAGCAGTACTTC. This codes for CASSLAGRSYEQYF. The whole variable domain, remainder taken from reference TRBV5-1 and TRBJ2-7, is KAGVTQTPRYLIKTRGQQVTLSCSPISGHRSVSWYQQTPGQGLQFLFEYFSETQRNKGNFPGRFSGRQFSNSRSEMNVSTLELGDSALYLCASSLAGRSYEQYFGPGTRLTVT.